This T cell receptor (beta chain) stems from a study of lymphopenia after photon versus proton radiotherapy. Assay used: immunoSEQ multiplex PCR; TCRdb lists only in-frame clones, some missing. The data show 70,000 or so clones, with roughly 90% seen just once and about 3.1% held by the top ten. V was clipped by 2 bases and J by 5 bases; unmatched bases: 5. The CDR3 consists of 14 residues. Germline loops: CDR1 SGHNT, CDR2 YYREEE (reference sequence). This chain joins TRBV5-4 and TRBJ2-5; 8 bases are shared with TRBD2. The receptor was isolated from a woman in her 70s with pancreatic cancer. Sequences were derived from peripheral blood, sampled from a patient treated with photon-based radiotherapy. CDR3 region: CASSFSGKAETQYF. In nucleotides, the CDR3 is TGTGCCAGCAGCTTTAGCGGGAAGGCGGAGACCCAGTACTTC. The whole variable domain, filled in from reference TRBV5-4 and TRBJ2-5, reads ETGVTQSPTHLIKTRGQQVTLRCSSQSGHNTVSWYQQALGQGPQFIFQYYREEENGRGNFPPRFSGLQFPNYSSELNVNALELDDSALYLCASSFSGKAETQYFGPGTRLLVL.